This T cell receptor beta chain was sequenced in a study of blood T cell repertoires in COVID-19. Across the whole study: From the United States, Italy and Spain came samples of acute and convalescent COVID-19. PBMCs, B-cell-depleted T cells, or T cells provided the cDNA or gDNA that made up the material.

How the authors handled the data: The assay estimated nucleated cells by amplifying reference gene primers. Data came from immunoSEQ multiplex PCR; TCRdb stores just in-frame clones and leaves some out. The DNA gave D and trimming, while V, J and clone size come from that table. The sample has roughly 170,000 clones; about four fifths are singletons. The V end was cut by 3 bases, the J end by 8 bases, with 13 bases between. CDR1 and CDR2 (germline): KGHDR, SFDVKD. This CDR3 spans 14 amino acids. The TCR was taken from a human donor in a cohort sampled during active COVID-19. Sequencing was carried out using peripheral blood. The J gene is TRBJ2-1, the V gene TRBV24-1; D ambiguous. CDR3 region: CATSDGYIGDEQFF. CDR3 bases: TGTGCCACCAGTGATGGCTATATCGGAGATGAGCAGTTCTTC.